One T cell receptor (beta chain) is described in this entry. The target of this receptor is not known. No quality values exist for individual bases; no much larger clone is one base distant. The cohort consisted of hundreds of healthy bone marrow donors. At the time of sampling, every cohort member was nominally healthy, though immune exposures that went unrecorded were likely present. The donor tested CMV seropositive, placing the donor among the roughly 270 seropositive members of the cohort. Every donor gave a peripheral blood sample, and the peripheral blood mononuclear cells from that sample were used for TCR beta sequencing. Genomic DNA extraction from the blood cell samples was performed with the Qiagen DNeasy Blood Extraction Kit. Receptor libraries were prepared by the immunoSEQ multiplex PCR assay. A mixture of 60 forward primers for TCR Vbeta segments and 13 reverse primers for TCR Jbeta segments was used in the multiplex PCR. A multiplex PCR assay on genomic DNA amplified the CDR3 region of rearranged TCR beta genes. The amplified TCR beta libraries were sequenced on the Illumina HiSeq System as 87-base-pair reads. The authors processed their data as follows. In a later analysis, some 80 million unique TCR beta chains were counted across the 650 to 750 repertoires, and about 10 million of these chains were shared by at least two donors. A nearest-neighbor algorithm error-corrected the raw reads and collapsed the reads into unique sequences, merging closely related sequences to remove PCR and sequencing errors. CDR3 sequences were aligned to IMGT reference sequences to assign V, D and J gene segments. For a sequence to be retained, a match of at least six nucleotides to both a V gene segment and a J gene segment was required. Rearrangements were classified as productive when the CDR3 lacked stop codons and remained in frame with V and J, and all other rearrangements were classified as non-productive. CDR3 was defined by IMGT convention, running from the second conserved V-encoded cysteine to the conserved J-encoded phenylalanine. Sequences without an unambiguous match to a single V gene segment were excluded from the earlier analysis of 587 of the donors. An earlier analysis of several hundred of the donors classified V segments as functional when productive rearrangements were above 56.7% and as segregating when the standard deviation between donors was above 5%. A statistical classification framework was developed to diagnose cytomegalovirus status using the catalog of TCR beta chain sequences. V and J gene assignment, in a later analysis, came from comparing TCR nucleotide sequences with IMGT/GENE-DB human TR gene sequences. The TCRdist pipeline was used in a later analysis to assign CDR3 sequences and most-parsimonious VDJ recombination scenarios. A later analysis defined each TCR beta chain by its CDR3 amino acid sequence plus V-gene family, and excluded reads lacking a unique V-gene family. A later analysis removed several hundred highly shared, low-generation-probability nucleotide sequences to deal with suspected cross-contamination and a sequencing artifact. In a later analysis, a clonal expansion index for each public chain was calculated from normalized within-repertoire ranks of inferred template counts. In a later analysis, generation probabilities were computed with a VDJ recombination model fitted to out-of-frame rearrangements, and the resulting probabilities were checked against IGoR. A later analysis scored TCR-TCR, TCR-HLA and TCR-CMV co-occurrence with hypergeometric tests, applying a repertoire-size bias correction to TCR pairs. A later analysis estimated false discovery rates by permuting HLA or CMV assignments 20 times. In a later analysis, co-occurring TCRs were grouped using DBSCAN, and TCRdist sequence similarity was added for clustering within HLA-allele-positive subsets. Repertoires with fewer than 30,000 or more than 120,000 public chains were left out of co-occurrence clustering, as were several repertoires with anomalous nucleotide sharing. TCRdb re-hosts the immuneACCESS table, in-frame sequences only. Its copies lack some clones; in the studies checked, an unresolved V gene accounts for under half of them, and the cause for the rest is not known. V, J and clone size derive from that table, while D and trimming were established from the DNA sequence. The sample table lists approximately 190,000 clones, 77% of them with a count of one. The ten most abundant clones make up around 2.2% of the sample.

The data were taken from a study of cytomegalovirus exposure and HLA in healthy donors listed by TCRdb under 2017. Regarding the study in general: In an earlier analysis of approximately 640 of the donors, less than 350 Gb of sequence data and just under 120 million unique TCR beta sequences from about 180 million T cells were reported. Of the 300 to 400 genotyped donors, approximately 83% fell in the genetic ancestry cluster associated with self-reported Caucasian donors. In the later analysis, no new phenotypic data were used to find candidate immune exposures; instead, reliance was placed on TCR beta sequences and their occurrence across donors. Donor age, sex, ethnicity and CMV serostatus were collected together with the repertoire data. Along with the roughly 710-subject first cohort, a separate validation cohort of approximately 110 different subjects was used. To decide whether each TCR beta V gene segment behaved as functional or pseudogenic, an earlier analysis of some 580 of the donors relied on high-throughput TCR beta sequencing. Across 300 to 500 genotyped donors of the cohort, an average of approximately 240,000 unique TCR beta nucleotide sequences per donor were sequenced, and roughly a sixth of those sequences were non-productive. A later genetic analysis took genome-wide SNP genotypes for about three fifths of the 666 donors and used that subset as a discovery cohort. Approximately 300 gigabases of sequencing data and 91 million or so unique TCR sequences made up an early release that covered approximately 700 HLA-typed donors. Every discovery cohort repertoire had been produced on one sequencing platform. To study patterns of TCR occurrence, a later analysis re-analyzed previously published TCR beta repertoires from just over 650 donors and added high-resolution HLA genotyping. To predict cytomegalovirus infection status, the study combined high-throughput TCR immunosequencing, statistical association of individual TCRs with disease status, and machine learning. Typing coverage varied by locus: roughly 629-640 donors for A, B, C, DRB1 and DQB1; roughly 510 for DQA1; more than 600 for DPA1; approximately 450 for DPB1. The study was designed to test whether signatures of past pathogen exposure could be identified by cataloging public T cell receptors. The T cell repertoires of around 670 subjects were profiled by immunosequencing and related to cytomegalovirus serostatus. HLA typing covered class I and class II loci at four-digit resolution. Five DR-DQ haplotypes were treated as single units for association and clustering because of strong linkage in the cohort.

V sheds 1 base and J sheds 0 bases, leaving 7 bases between their ends. Sequences KGHSH (CDR1) and LQKENI (CDR2) are obtained from the germline V gene. CDR3 length: 16 amino acids, cysteine to phenylalanine. Just the 48-base CDR3 DNA is kept, in frame starting at base 1. Overall study results and their limits: An association between a missense DCLRE1C variant and V-gene and J-gene trimming of TCR beta chains was found in a later genetic analysis and replicated in an independent cohort. An earlier analysis of several hundred of the donors showed that most TCR beta V segments appeared in productive rearrangements either about 87% or about 30% of the time, which broadly matched IMGT annotations. A cluster of highly shared sequence variants was judged likely to be a technical artifact of the sequencing pipeline. Compared with equally common non-associated chains, HLA-associated TCR beta chains in a later analysis were more clonally expanded and had lower generation probabilities. Most CMV-associated TCR beta chains appeared to be HLA-restricted in a later analysis, and the HLA associations seemed to be driven largely by CMV exposure. In a later analysis, several top co-occurrence clusters were reported to appear linked to parvovirus B19, influenza, CMV and Epstein-Barr virus. A later analysis found that TCR association rates varied across HLA loci, with DRB1 alleles showing the most associated TCRs and HLA-C alleles the fewest. The authors suggested that the approach could potentially be extended to other disease states and immunological phenotypes. Across donors, most TCR sequences were observed very rarely, whereas some public TCRs were present in many individuals. In this cohort, only TCR beta chains were sequenced, and detectable features were limited by the absence of alpha or paired-chain data. A further reported finding was that TCR beta sequences accurately predicted the HLA-A and HLA-B alleles for most subjects in the first cohort. A later analysis associated about 18,000 TCR beta sequences with specific HLA alleles at a false discovery rate of 0.05. CMV serostatus was the only immune exposure information available for the cohort. Because counts were too low, more than 15 rarely observed V segments, including chromosome 9 orphons, were left out of the earlier analysis of some 640 of the donors. When HLA alleles, especially DR and DQ, strongly co-occurred, attributing TCR associations to individual alleles was difficult. Some IMGT-functional V segments, including TRBV6-2 and TRBV6-3, could not be told apart with the 87-base-pair reads, so those segments were excluded. According to a later genetic analysis, donors in an Asian-associated ancestry cluster had fewer N-insertions in productive TCRs than the roughly 700-donor mean. The classifier was reported to diagnose cytomegalovirus status with high specificity and sensitivity in both the original and validation cohorts. In vitro tests confirmed that a few of the cytomegalovirus-associated TCR beta chains recognize cytomegalovirus antigens. The study listed 164 TCR beta chains as associated with cytomegalovirus. Correlated functional status among segregating V segments might be attributable to linkage disequilibrium, but an unknown experimental factor could not be ruled out. Because HLA typing was missing for some donors at each locus, association tests included only the typed subset. The presence/absence analyses assumed that sequencing depth was roughly uniform across donors, and that assumption may not be true.

Recombination joined TRBV18 with TRBJ2-6; the D segment cannot be called with confidence. Sequencing was performed on PBMCs. This clonotype originated in a woman aged 25 to 39 in good health and CMV-seropositive. CDR3 reads: CASSPRLVSGANVLTF. The DNA sequence reads TGTGCCAGCTCACCACGTTTAGTCTCTGGGGCCAACGTCCTGACTTTC.